These T cell receptor beta chains were read from a single sample in a study of radiation and T cells in renal cell carcinoma. Sequencing was performed with immunoSEQ multiplex PCR; in TCRdb, only in-frame clones are kept and a portion is missing. The table lists 100,000 to 150,000 clones, around 80% of them singletons. The sample consisted of blood, taken from a patient whose treatment included radiotherapy and nephrectomy. The receptors derive from a man aged 50 or older with renal cell carcinoma. The CDR3 runs from the conserved cysteine through the conserved F or W. Each record gives: D gene, clone size, V gene, CDR3 length, J gene, CDR3 protein, CDR3 DNA. A D gene is named only where the DNA matches it firmly. Only some rows state a clone size, as once, few, many or a class for expanded clones.

d_call: NA; clone_size: once; v_call: TRBV2; cdr3_length: 13; j_call: TRBJ1-1; cdr3_aa: CASSLGGDTEAFF; cdr3_nt: TGTGCCAGCAGTTTAGGTGGGGACACTGAAGCTTTCTTT
d_call: NA; clone_size: NA; v_call: TRBV5-1; cdr3_length: 14; j_call: TRBJ2-7; cdr3_aa: CASSFGTGTYEQYF; cdr3_nt: TGCGCCAGCAGCTTTGGGACGGGAACCTACGAGCAGTACTTC
d_call: NA; clone_size: NA; v_call: TRBV6-5; cdr3_length: 11; j_call: TRBJ2-7; cdr3_aa: CASSYIDEQYF; cdr3_nt: TGTGCCAGCAGTTATATTGACGAGCAGTACTTC
d_call: NA; clone_size: NA; v_call: TRBV7-7; cdr3_length: 16; j_call: TRBJ2-1; cdr3_aa: CASSSRLRGPYNEQFF; cdr3_nt: TGTGCTAGCAGCTCCCGATTGCGGGGGCCCTACAATGAGCAGTTCTTC
d_call: TRBD1; clone_size: NA; v_call: TRBV29-1; cdr3_length: 14; j_call: TRBJ1-1; cdr3_aa: CSGADRARNAEAFF; cdr3_nt: TGCAGCGGCGCAGACAGGGCTAGAAACGCTGAAGCTTTCTTT
d_call: NA; clone_size: NA; v_call: TRBV7-9; cdr3_length: 12; j_call: TRBJ2-5; cdr3_aa: CASTRQEETQYF; cdr3_nt: TGTGCCAGCACCCGACAGGAAGAGACCCAGTACTTC
d_call: NA; clone_size: NA; v_call: TRBV14; cdr3_length: 14; j_call: TRBJ2-7; cdr3_aa: CASSPQRASYEQYF; cdr3_nt: TGTGCCAGCAGTCCTCAAAGGGCCTCCTACGAGCAGTACTTC
d_call: NA; clone_size: few; v_call: TRBV7-9; cdr3_length: 15; j_call: TRBJ1-6; cdr3_aa: CASSLSGTEGSPLHF; cdr3_nt: TGTGCCAGCAGCTTAAGCGGGACGGAGGGTTCACCCCTCCACTTT
d_call: NA; clone_size: once; v_call: TRBV11-2; cdr3_length: 12; j_call: TRBJ2-7; cdr3_aa: CASSLSAYEQYF; cdr3_nt: TGTGCCAGCAGCTTATCCGCCTACGAGCAGTACTTC
d_call: NA; clone_size: NA; v_call: TRBV30; cdr3_length: 12; j_call: TRBJ1-3; cdr3_aa: CAWDGSGNTIYF; cdr3_nt: TGTGCCTGGGACGGGTCTGGAAACACCATATATTTT
d_call: TRBD1; clone_size: NA; v_call: TRBV14; cdr3_length: 15; j_call: TRBJ2-7; cdr3_aa: CASSHGTGGTYEQYF; cdr3_nt: TGTGCCAGCAGCCATGGGACAGGGGGCACCTACGAGCAGTACTTC
d_call: NA; clone_size: few; v_call: TRBV5-4; cdr3_length: 11; j_call: TRBJ2-7; cdr3_aa: CASSLRGEQYF; cdr3_nt: TGTGCCAGCAGCTTGAGGGGCGAGCAGTACTTC
d_call: TRBD1; clone_size: NA; v_call: TRBV10-3; cdr3_length: 16; j_call: TRBJ1-4; cdr3_aa: CAIETGQEATNEKLFF; cdr3_nt: TGTGCCATCGAGACAGGGCAGGAGGCAACTAATGAAAAACTGTTTTTT
d_call: NA; clone_size: NA; v_call: TRBV2; cdr3_length: 12; j_call: TRBJ1-2; cdr3_aa: CASNPGDYGYTF; cdr3_nt: TGTGCCAGCAACCCGGGGGACTATGGCTACACCTTC
d_call: TRBD2; clone_size: NA; v_call: TRBV6-5; cdr3_length: 13; j_call: TRBJ2-1; cdr3_aa: CASFPPGLAEQFF; cdr3_nt: TGTGCCAGCTTCCCCCCGGGACTAGCGGAGCAGTTCTTC
d_call: TRBD1; clone_size: NA; v_call: TRBV10-1; cdr3_length: 16; j_call: TRBJ2-2; cdr3_aa: CASSVDRGLHTGELFF; cdr3_nt: TGCGCCAGCAGCGTGGACAGGGGGCTGCACACCGGGGAGCTGTTTTTT
d_call: NA; clone_size: NA; v_call: TRBV7-2; cdr3_length: 15; j_call: TRBJ2-2; cdr3_aa: CASSLRTLNTGELFF; cdr3_nt: TGTGCCAGCAGCTTACGGACTCTTAACACCGGGGAGCTGTTTTTT